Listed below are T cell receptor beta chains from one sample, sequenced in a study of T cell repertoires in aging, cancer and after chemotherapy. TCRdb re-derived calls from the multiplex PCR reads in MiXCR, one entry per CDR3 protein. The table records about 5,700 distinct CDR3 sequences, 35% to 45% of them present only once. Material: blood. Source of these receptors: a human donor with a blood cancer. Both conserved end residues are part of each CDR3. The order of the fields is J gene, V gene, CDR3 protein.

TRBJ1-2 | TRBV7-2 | CASSSQQLGNYGYTF
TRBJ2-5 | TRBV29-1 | CSVRRIQETQYF
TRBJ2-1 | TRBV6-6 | CASSYGLASNEQFF
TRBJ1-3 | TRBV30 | CAWSRGSGNTIYF
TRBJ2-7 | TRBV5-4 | CASSPGGLAGVEQYF
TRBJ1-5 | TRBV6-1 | CASSERGQPQHF
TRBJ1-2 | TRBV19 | CASRGEGFYGYTF
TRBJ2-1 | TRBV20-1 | CSARDLLLAGGRNEQFF
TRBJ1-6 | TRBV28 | CASRPQINNSPLHF
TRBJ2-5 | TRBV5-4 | CASSSGERETQYF
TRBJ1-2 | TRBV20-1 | CSASQTGTGGYTF
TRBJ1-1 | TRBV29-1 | CSVLQGTEAFF
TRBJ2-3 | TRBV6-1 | CASSETGTGIQYF
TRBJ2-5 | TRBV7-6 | CASSFPRVTGQETQYF
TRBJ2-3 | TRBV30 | CAWSVGQGPDTQYF
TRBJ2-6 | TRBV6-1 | CASSARTGTGANVLTF
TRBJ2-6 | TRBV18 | CASSDSVGVPPSGANVLTF
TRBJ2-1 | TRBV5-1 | CASSSVTEYNEQFF
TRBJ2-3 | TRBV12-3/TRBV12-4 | CASSPNLGGGTDTQYF
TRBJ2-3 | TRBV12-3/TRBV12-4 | CASSFLAGDTQYF
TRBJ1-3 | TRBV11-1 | CASSSWTDPGNTIYF
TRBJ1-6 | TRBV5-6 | CASSLRATLGNSPLHF
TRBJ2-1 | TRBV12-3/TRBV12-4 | CASSLGLAGEGEQFF
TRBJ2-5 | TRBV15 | CATSRVGRGETQYF
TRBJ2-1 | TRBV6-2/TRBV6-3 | CASSARGVDEAGHDEQFF
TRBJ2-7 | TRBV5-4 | CASSNPDVRKQYF
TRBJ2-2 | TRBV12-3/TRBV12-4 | CASSRSGIGELFF
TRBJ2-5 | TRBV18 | CASSPLPGETQYF
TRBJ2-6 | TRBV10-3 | CAIKGQGSGANVLTF
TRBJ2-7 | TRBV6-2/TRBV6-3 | CASSYRATVLYF
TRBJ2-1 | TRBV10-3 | CSYGESSSYNEQFF
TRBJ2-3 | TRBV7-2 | CASSLAGGTDTQYF
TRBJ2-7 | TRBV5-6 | CASSGYGAYEQYF
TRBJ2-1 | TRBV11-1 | CATQRDGSSYNEQFF
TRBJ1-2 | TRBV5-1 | CASAPGHDGYTF
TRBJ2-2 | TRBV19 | CASLGSGVYTGELFF
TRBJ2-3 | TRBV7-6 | CASSLQLAGGGDTQYF
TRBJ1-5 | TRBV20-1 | CSARDFGTGVGPQHF
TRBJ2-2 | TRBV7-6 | CASSFGANTGELFF
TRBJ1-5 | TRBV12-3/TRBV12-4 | CASRQDGNQPQHF
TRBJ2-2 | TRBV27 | CATQGGVGELFF
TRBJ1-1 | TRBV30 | CAWSVGYGTEAFF
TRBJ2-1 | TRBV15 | CATSSFPGHYNEQFF
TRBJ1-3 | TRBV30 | CAWSLGSGNTIYF
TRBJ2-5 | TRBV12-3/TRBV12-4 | CASSLAGQGQETQYF
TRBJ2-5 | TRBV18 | CASSPAGAYQETQYF
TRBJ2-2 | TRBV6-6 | CASSGQGSTGELFF
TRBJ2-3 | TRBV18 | CASSPPGGPSTDTQYF
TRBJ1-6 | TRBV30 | CAWNRGLNSPLHF